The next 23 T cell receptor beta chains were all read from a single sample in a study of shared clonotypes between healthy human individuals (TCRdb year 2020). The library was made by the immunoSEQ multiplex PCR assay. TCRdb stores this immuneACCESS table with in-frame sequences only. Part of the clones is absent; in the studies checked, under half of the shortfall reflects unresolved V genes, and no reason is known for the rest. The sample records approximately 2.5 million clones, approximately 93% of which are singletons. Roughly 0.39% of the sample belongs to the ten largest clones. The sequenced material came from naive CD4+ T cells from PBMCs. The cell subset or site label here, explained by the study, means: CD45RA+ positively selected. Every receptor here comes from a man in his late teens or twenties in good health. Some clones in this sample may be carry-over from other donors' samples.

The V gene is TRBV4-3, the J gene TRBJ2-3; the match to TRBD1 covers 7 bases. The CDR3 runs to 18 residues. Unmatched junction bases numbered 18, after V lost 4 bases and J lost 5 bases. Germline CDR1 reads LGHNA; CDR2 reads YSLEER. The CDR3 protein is CASSPQGGGAPFQDTQYF. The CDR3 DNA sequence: TGCGCCAGCAGCCCCCAAGGGGGCGGAGCTCCATTTCAAGATACGCAGTATTTT.

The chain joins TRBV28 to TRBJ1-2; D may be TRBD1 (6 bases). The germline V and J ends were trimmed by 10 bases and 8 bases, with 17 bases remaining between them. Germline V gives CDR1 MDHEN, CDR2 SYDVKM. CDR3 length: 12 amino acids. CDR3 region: CANSIRQEGYTF. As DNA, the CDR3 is TGTGCCAACAGCATCAGACAGGAGGGCTACACCTTC.

Written as DNA, the CDR3 is TGTGCCAGTAGCGGACCGGCGGGTGAGCAGTTCTTC. The encoded protein is CASSGPAGEQFF. The rearrangement joins TRBV19 to TRBJ2-1, with TRBD2 as a possible D gene (5 bases). V was trimmed by 6 bases and J by 9 bases, leaving 12 bases between them. This CDR3 is 12 amino acids long. Germline V CDR1 and CDR2: LNHDA, SQIVND (reference sequence). The full variable domain, completed using reference TRBV19 and TRBJ2-1, is DGGITQSPKYLFRKEGQNVTLSCEQNLNHDAMYWYRQDPGQGLRLIYYSQIVNDFQKGDIAEGYSVSREKKESFPLTVTSAQKNPTAFYLCASSGPAGEQFFGPGTRLTVL.

Here the CDR3 DNA reads TGTGCCAGCAGCCCACTAGCGGGAGGAACCTACGAGCAGTACTTC. Residues: CASSPLAGGTYEQYF. The V gene is TRBV27, the J gene TRBJ2-7; TRBD2 matches 12 bases. The V and J ends lost 6 bases and 2 bases, in that order; junction bases with no gene match: 5. The CDR3 is made up of 15 amino acids. CDR1 is MNHEY and CDR2 is SMNVEV in the germline V gene (reference sequence).

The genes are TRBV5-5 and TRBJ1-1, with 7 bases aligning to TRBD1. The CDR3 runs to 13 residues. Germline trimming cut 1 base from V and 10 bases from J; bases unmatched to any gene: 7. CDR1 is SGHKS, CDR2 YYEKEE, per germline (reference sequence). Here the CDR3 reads CASSLSGGIGAFF. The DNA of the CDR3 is TGTGCCAGCAGCTTGTCAGGGGGGATTGGAGCTTTCTTT.

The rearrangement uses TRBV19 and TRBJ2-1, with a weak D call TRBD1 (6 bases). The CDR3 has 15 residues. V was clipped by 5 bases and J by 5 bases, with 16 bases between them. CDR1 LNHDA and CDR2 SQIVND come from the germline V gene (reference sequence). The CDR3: CASSLARGWDNEQFF. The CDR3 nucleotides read TGTGCCAGTAGTCTCGCTAGGGGGTGGGACAATGAGCAGTTCTTC. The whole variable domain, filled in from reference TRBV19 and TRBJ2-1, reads DGGITQSPKYLFRKEGQNVTLSCEQNLNHDAMYWYRQDPGQGLRLIYYSQIVNDFQKGDIAEGYSVSREKKESFPLTVTSAQKNPTAFYLCASSLARGWDNEQFFGPGTRLTVL.

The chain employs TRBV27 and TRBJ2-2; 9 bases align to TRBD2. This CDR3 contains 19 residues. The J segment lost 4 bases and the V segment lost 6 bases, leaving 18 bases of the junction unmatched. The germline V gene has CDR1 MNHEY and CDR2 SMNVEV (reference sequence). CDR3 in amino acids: CASSPSSGRRFWSTGELFF. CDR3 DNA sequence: TGTGCCAGCAGCCCCTCAAGCGGGAGGAGGTTCTGGTCCACCGGGGAGCTGTTTTTT.

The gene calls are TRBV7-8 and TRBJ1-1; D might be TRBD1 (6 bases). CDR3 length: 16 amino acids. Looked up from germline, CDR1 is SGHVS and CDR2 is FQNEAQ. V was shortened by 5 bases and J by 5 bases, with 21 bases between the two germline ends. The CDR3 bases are TGTGCCAGCAGCCCTCAACCGGGGACACGAGGGACTGAAGCTTTCTTT. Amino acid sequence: CASSPQPGTRGTEAFF.

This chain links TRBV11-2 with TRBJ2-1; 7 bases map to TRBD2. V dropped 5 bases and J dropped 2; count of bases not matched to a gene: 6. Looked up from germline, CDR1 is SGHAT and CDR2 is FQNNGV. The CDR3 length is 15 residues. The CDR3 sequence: CASSPAGSTYNEQFF. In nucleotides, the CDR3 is TGTGCCAGCAGCCCAGCGGGGTCGACCTACAATGAGCAGTTCTTC.

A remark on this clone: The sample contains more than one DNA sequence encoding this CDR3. The CDR3, as DNA: TGTGCCTGGAGTGTGGGGCGAGAGACCCAGTACTTC. Translation gives CAWSVGRETQYF. J is TRBJ2-5 and V is TRBV30; TRBD1 might be the D (5 bases). Germline CDR1 and CDR2: GTSNPN and SVGIG (reference sequence). The CDR3 has 12 residues. The germline V and J ends were trimmed by 0 bases and 4 bases, with 6 bases remaining between them.

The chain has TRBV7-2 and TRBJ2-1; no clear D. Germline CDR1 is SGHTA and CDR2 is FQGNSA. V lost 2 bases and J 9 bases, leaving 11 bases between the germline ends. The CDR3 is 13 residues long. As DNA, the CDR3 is TGTGCCAGCAGCTTATTCGGCTCTTTTGAGCAGTTCTTC. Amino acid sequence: CASSLFGSFEQFF.

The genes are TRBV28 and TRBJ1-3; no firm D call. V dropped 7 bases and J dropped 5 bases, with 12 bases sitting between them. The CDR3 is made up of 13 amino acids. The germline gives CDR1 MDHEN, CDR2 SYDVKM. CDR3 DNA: TGTGCCAGCACGGCGGCAGTGAGAAACACCATATATTTT. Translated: CASTAAVRNTIYF.

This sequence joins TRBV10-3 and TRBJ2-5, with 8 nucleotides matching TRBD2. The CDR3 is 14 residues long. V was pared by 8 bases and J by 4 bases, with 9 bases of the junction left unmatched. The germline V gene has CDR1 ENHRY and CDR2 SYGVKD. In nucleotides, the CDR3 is TGTGCCATCTCTCCGGGGGGGGTGCGAGAGACCCAGTACTTC. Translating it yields CAISPGGVRETQYF.

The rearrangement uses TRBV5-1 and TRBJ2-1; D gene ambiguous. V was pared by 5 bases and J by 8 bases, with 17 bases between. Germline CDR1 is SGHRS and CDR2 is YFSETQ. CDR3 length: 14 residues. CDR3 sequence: CASREGDFYDEQFF. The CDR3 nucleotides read TGCGCCAGCAGGGAAGGCGACTTTTATGATGAGCAGTTCTTC. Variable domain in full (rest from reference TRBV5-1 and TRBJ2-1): KAGVTQTPRYLIKTRGQQVTLSCSPISGHRSVSWYQQTPGQGLQFLFEYFSETQRNKGNFPGRFSGRQFSNSRSEMNVSTLELGDSALYLCASREGDFYDEQFFGPGTRLTVL.

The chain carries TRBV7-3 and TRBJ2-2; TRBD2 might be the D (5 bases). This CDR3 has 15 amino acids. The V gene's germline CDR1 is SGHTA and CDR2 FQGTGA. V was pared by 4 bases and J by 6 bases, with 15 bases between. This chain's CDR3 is CASSSGIGAAGELFF. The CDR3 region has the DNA TGTGCCAGCAGCTCCGGGATTGGAGCGGCCGGGGAGCTGTTTTTT.

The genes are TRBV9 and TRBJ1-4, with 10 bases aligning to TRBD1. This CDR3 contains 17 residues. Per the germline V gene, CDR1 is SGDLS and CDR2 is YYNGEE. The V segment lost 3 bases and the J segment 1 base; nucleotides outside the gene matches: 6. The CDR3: CASSARGQGLTNEKLFF. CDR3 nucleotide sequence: TGTGCCAGCAGCGCCCGGGGACAGGGGCTAACTAATGAAAAACTGTTTTTT.

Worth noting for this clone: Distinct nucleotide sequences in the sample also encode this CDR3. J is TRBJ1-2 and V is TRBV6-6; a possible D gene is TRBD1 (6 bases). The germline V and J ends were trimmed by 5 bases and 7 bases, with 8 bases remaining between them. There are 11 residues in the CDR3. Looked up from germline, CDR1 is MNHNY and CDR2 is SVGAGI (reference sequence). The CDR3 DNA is TGTGCCAGCAGTACAGGGTTTGGCTACACCTTC. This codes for CASSTGFGYTF.

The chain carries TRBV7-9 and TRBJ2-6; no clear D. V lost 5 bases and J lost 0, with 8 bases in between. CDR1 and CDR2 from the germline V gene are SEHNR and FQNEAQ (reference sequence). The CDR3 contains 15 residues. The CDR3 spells CASSVRGSGANVLTF. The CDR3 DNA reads TGTGCCAGCAGCGTAAGAGGCTCTGGGGCCAACGTCCTGACTTTC.

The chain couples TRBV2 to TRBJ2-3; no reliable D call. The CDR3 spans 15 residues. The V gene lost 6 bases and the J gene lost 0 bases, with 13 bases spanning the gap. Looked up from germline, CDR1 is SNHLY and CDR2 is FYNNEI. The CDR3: CASSTNPGSTDTQYF. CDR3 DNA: TGTGCCAGCAGCACTAATCCCGGAAGCACAGATACGCAGTATTTT.

The CDR3 loop reads CASSYTGTGQMEQFF. CDR3 nucleotide sequence: TGTGCCAGCAGCTACACCGGGACAGGACAGATGGAGCAGTTCTTC. The chain has TRBV5-5 and TRBJ2-1, with 8 bases lining up with TRBD1. Germline V lookup: CDR1 SGHKS, CDR2 YYEKEE (reference sequence). The CDR3 loop spans 15 amino acids. V trimming: 3 bases; J trimming: 10 bases; junction bases outside the gene matches: 12.

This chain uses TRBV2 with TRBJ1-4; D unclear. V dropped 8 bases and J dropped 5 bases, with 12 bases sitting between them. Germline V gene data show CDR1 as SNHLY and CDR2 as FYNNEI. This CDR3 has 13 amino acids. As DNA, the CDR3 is TGTGCCAGCGACCCAGGTTCAAATGAAAAACTGTTTTTT. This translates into CASDPGSNEKLFF.

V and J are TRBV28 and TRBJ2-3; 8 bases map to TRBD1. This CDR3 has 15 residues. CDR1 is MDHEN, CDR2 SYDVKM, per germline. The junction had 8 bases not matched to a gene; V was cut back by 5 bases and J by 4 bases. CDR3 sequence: CASSRTGRSADTQYF. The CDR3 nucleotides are TGTGCCAGCAGTCGGACAGGGCGCTCGGCAGATACGCAGTATTTT.

The CDR3 DNA reads TGTGCCAGTACCCAACTGACAGGGATTAACACTGAAGCTTTCTTT. Its translation: CASTQLTGINTEAFF. The chain links TRBV19 to TRBJ1-1; 7 positions agree with TRBD1. J gave up 2 bases and V 7 bases, and 10 bases lay outside the gene matches. Germline V gene sequence: CDR1 LNHDA, CDR2 SQIVND (reference sequence). The CDR3 covers 15 residues.